These 8 T cell receptor beta chains came from one sample sequenced in a study of metastatic and nonmetastatic thyroid tumors. Using MiXCR, TCRdb re-called clones from the PCR reads. Seen here are 40,000 or so clones, roughly 14% observed once, and the top ten hold over 7.5%. Before thyroid surgery, none of the patients had received any treatment. The sample consisted of blood. These receptors were collected from a female donor with papillary thyroid cancer or a benign thyroid nodule (not recorded which). Some clones in this sample may be carry-over from other donors' samples.

This clone was counted at least ten times. The gene calls are TRBV14 and TRBJ2-7, with TRBD1 as a possible D gene (5 bases). The V and J ends lost 0 bases and 3 bases respectively, with 15 bases between them. The length of the CDR3 is 16 residues. The germline CDR1 and CDR2 sequences are SGHDN and FVKESK. In DNA form, the CDR3 reads TGTGCCAGCAGCCAAGAAGGCAGGGCCCCCTACTACGAGCAGTACTTC. This translates into CASSQEGRAPYYEQYF.

The table lists this clone with many counts. V usage is TRBV11-2 and J usage is TRBJ2-7, with D possibly matching TRBD1 (5 bases). This CDR3 region has 15 residues. Trimming removed 5 bases from V and 5 bases from J, with 19 bases in between. Looked up from germline, CDR1 is SGHAT and CDR2 is FQNNGV. CDR3: CASSGGQKGWDEQYF. CDR3 in DNA: TGTGCCAGCAGCGGCGGACAAAAGGGGTGGGACGAGCAGTACTTC.

This clone was observed many times. The J gene is TRBJ1-1, the V gene TRBV11-2; 8 bases agree with TRBD1. This CDR3 comprises 14 residues. The junction had 5 bases not matched to a gene; V was cut back by 4 bases and J by 4 bases. From germline, CDR1 is SGHAT and CDR2 FQNNGV. The CDR3 is CASSSGQGSTEAFF. The DNA of the CDR3 is TGTGCCAGCAGCTCCGGACAGGGAAGCACTGAAGCTTTCTTT.

Many counts were recorded for this clone. V and J are TRBV18 and TRBJ1-4; 10 bases line up with TRBD1. Trimming took 5 bases from V and 3 from J; bases not matched to a gene: 6. The V gene's germline CDR1 is KGHSH and CDR2 LQKENI. This CDR3 spans 16 amino acids. CDR3 sequence (DNA): TGTGCCAGCTCATCCGGACAGGGGGAAGCTAATGAAAAACTGTTTTTT. Its protein product is CASSSGQGEANEKLFF.

This clone is judged medium-sized (0.01 to 0.1%). This chain uses TRBV28 with TRBJ1-1; D perhaps matches TRBD1 (5 bases). This CDR3 is 15 amino acids long. Germline V gene data show CDR1 as MDHEN and CDR2 as SYDVKM. The ends were cut back, 5 bases at V and 1 base at J, with 14 bases in the middle. The CDR3 reads CASSGGLDGNTEAFF. In DNA, the CDR3 is TGTGCCAGCAGTGGGGGGTTAGACGGGAACACTGAAGCTTTCTTT.

At least ten counts were recorded for this clone. This rearrangement joins TRBV11-2 to TRBJ1-1; the D gene is possibly TRBD1 (6 bases). The CDR3 runs to 15 residues. V lost 5 bases, J lost 7 bases, and 20 bases lay in between. Germline V gives CDR1 SGHAT, CDR2 FQNNGV. CDR3 amino acids: CASSPFPGEVDEAFF. CDR3 DNA: TGTGCCAGCAGCCCGTTCCCAGGGGAGGTGGATGAAGCTTTCTTT.

CDR3 coding DNA: TGTGCCAGCAGTGGCGACAGGGGCGGTCGGAATGAGCAGTTCTTC. It is translated as CASSGDRGGRNEQFF. The V and J genes are TRBV28 and TRBJ2-1; 8 bases line up with TRBD1. This CDR3 contains 15 residues. The J segment lost 7 bases and the V segment lost 5 bases, leaving 10 bases of the junction unmatched. Per the germline V gene, CDR1 is MDHEN and CDR2 is SYDVKM.

This clone has at least ten counts. J is TRBJ2-1 and V is TRBV11-3, with D perhaps matching TRBD1 or TRBD2 (5 bases each). CDR1 is SGHNT, CDR2 YENEEA, per germline. Trimming left V 2 bases short and J 13 bases short, with 9 bases between. This CDR3 contains 11 residues. CDR3 in amino acids: CASSLLGVQFF. The DNA for the CDR3 is TGTGCCAGCAGCTTATTGGGGGTACAGTTCTTC.